This T cell receptor beta chain was captured in a study of cytomegalovirus exposure and HLA in healthy donors. Comment on this clone: Its cognate antigen is unknown.

Study-wide findings and caveats: Analyses of presence and absence presupposed an approximately uniform sequencing depth across donors.

This CDR3 region has 13 residues. V was trimmed by 4 bases and J by 2 bases, leaving 11 bases between them. Germline CDR1 is GTSNPN and CDR2 is SVGIG (reference sequence). Primers: 60 Vbeta forward and 13 Jbeta reverse. The repertoire was sequenced with immunoSEQ multiplex PCR; TCRdb's copy has only in-frame clones and lacks some. The data show about 86,000 clones, 60% to 80% seen once. V is TRBV30 and J is TRBJ1-2, with D possibly matching TRBD1 (6 bases). The sample consisted of PBMCs. This receptor was identified in a man aged 55 to 70 in good health and CMV-seronegative. The CDR3 reads CAWTWGGNYGYTF. The DNA for the CDR3 is TGTGCCTGGACGTGGGGGGGCAACTATGGCTACACCTTC.